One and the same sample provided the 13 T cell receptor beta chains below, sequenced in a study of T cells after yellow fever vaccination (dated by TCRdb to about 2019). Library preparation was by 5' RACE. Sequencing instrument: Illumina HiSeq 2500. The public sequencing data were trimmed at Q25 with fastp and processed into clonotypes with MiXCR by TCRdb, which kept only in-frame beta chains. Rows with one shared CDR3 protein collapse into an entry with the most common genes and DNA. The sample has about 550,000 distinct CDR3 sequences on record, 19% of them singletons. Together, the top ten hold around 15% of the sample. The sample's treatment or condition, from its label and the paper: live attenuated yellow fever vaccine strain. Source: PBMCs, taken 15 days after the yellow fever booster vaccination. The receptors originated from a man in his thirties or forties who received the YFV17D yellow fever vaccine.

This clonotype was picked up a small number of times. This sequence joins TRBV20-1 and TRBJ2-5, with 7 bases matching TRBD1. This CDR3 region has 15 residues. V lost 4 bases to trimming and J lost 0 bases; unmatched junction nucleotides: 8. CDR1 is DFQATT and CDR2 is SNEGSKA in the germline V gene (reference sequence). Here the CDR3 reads CSAIPQTGNQETQYF. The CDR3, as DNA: TGCAGTGCTATACCTCAGACAGGGAACCAAGAGACCCAGTACTTC.

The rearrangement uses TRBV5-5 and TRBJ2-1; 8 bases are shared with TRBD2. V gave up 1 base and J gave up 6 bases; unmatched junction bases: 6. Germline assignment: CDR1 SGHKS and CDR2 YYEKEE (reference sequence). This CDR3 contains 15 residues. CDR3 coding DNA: TGTGCCAGCAGCTTGTTTCTAGCGGGTTCCAATGAGCAGTTCTTC. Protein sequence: CASSLFLAGSNEQFF.

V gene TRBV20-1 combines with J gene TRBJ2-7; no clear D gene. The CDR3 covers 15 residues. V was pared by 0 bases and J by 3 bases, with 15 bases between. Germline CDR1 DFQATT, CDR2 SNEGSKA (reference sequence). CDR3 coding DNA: TGCAGTGCTAGAGAGTACCTTTTCTACGGCTACGAGCAGTACTTC. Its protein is CSAREYLFYGYEQYF.

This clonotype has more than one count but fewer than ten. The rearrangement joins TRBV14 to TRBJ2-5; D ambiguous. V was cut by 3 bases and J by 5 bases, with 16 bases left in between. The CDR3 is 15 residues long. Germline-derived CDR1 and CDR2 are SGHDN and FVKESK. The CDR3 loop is CASSQGIVPSETQYF. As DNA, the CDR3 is TGTGCCAGCAGCCAGGGGATTGTCCCCTCGGAGACCCAGTACTTC.

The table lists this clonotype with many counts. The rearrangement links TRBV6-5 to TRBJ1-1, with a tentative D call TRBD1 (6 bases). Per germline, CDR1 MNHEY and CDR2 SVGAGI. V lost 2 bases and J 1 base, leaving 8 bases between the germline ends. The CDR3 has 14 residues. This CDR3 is CASSYGGQNTEAFF. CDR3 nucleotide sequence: TGTGCCAGCAGTTACGGGGGACAGAACACTGAAGCTTTCTTT.

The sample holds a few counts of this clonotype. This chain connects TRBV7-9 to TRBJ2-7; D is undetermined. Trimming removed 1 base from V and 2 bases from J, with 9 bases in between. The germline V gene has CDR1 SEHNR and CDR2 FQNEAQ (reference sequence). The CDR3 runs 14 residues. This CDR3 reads CASSLDLNTYEQYF. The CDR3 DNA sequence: TGTGCCAGCAGCTTAGATCTTAATACCTACGAGCAGTACTTC. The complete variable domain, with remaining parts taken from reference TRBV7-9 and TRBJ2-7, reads DTGVSQNPRHKITKRGQNVTFRCDPISEHNRLYWYRQTLGQGPEFLTYFQNEAQLEKSRLLSDRFSAERPKGSFSTLEIQRTEQGDSAMYLCASSLDLNTYEQYFGPGTRLTVT.

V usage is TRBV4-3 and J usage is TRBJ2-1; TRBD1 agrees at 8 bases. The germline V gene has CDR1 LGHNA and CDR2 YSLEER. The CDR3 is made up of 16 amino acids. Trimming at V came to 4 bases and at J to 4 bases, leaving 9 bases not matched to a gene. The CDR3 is CASSRSGTGEYNEQFF. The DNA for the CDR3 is TGCGCCAGCAGCCGATCCGGGACAGGAGAGTACAATGAGCAGTTCTTC.

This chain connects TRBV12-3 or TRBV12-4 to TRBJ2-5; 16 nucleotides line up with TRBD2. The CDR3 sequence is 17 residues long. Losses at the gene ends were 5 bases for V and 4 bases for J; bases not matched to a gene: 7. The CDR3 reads CASSLGTSGRAPETQYF. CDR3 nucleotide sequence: TGTGCCAGCAGTCTCGGGACTAGCGGGAGGGCCCCAGAGACCCAGTACTTC.

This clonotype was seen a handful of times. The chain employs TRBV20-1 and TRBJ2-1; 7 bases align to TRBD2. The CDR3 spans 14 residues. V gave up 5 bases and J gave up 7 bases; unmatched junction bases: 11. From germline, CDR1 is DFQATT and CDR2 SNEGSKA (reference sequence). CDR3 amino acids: CSAPRPSGTNEQFF. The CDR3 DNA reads TGCAGTGCTCCTCGACCTAGCGGAACAAATGAGCAGTTCTTC.

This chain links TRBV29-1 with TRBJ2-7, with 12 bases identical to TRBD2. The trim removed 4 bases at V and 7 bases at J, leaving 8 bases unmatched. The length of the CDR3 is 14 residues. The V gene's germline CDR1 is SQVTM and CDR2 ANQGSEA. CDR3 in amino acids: CSVGPSGRAGEQYF. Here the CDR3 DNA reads TGCAGCGTTGGTCCTAGCGGGAGGGCCGGGGAGCAGTACTTC.

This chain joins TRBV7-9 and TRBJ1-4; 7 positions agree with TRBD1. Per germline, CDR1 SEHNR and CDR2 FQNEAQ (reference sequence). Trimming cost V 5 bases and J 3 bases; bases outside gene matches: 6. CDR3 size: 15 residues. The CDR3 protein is CASSVPQGPNEKLFF. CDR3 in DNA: TGTGCCAGCAGCGTACCACAGGGGCCTAATGAAAAACTGTTTTTT.

CDR3 in amino acids: CASSRVTGWNEQFF. As DNA, the CDR3 is TGTGCCAGCAGTAGAGTCACCGGGTGGAATGAGCAGTTCTTC. V and J are TRBV12-3 or TRBV12-4 and TRBJ2-1; D unresolved. This CDR3 contains 14 residues. V lost 5 bases and J lost 7, with 15 bases in between.

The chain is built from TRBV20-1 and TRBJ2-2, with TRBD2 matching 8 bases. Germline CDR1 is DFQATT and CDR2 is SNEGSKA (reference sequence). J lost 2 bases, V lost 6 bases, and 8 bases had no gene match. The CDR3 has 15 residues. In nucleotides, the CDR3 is TGCAGTGCCGAACCACTAGCGGCAAACACCGGGGAGCTGTTTTTT. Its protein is CSAEPLAANTGELFF.